These 6 T cell receptor beta chains were all obtained from the same sample, sequenced in a study of cytomegalovirus exposure and HLA in healthy donors. In the PCR, 60 Vbeta and 13 Jbeta primers were used. Some clones are missing from TCRdb's copy, which holds only in-frame ones; the method was immunoSEQ multiplex PCR. The data include under 100,000 clones; the top ten clones carry roughly 3%. Sequencing input: PBMCs. The receptors originated from a woman in her 30s in good health and CMV-seronegative.

This chain connects TRBV29-1 to TRBJ1-1, with 10 bases that match TRBD1. Germline trimming cut 6 bases from V and 4 bases from J; bases unmatched to any gene: 5. This CDR3 contains 13 residues. The V gene's germline CDR1 is SQVTM and CDR2 ANQGSEA. This CDR3 is CSVPGQGSTEAFF. The DNA for the CDR3 is TGCAGCGTCCCGGGACAGGGGTCCACTGAAGCTTTCTTT.

The chain recombines TRBV7-8 with TRBJ1-4, with D uncertain. The CDR3 has 14 amino acids. Between the trimmed V and J ends, which lost 2 bases and 7 bases, there was a span of 11 bases. The V gene's germline CDR1 is SGHVS and CDR2 FQNEAQ. CDR3 coding DNA: TGTGCCAGCAGCTTAACGGGATTCCGTGAAAAACTGTTTTTT. The encoded protein is CASSLTGFREKLFF.

The chain has TRBV7-9 and TRBJ1-2; D unclear. The V gene lost 4 bases and the J gene lost 3 bases, with 12 bases spanning the gap. The CDR3 runs to 14 residues. Germline CDR1 is SEHNR and CDR2 is FQNEAQ (reference sequence). In nucleotides, the CDR3 is TGTGCCAGCAGCTCCGCGGAGTTCGACTATGGCTACACCTTC. This translates into CASSSAEFDYGYTF.

J is TRBJ2-7 and V is TRBV28; 9 bases are a match to TRBD1. The germline CDR1 and CDR2 sequences are MDHEN and SYDVKM. The J segment lost 4 bases and the V segment lost 2 bases, leaving 6 bases of the junction unmatched. The CDR3 runs 15 residues. The CDR3 region has the DNA TGTGCCAGCAGTTTAAGCTGGACAGGGGTTTACGAGCAGTACTTC. Its translation: CASSLSWTGVYEQYF.

V and J are TRBV6-5 and TRBJ2-5, with 9 positions matching TRBD1. TRBJ2-7 explains the end of the DNA better; the J call may be wrong. The CDR3 is 14 residues long. Per germline, CDR1 MNHEY and CDR2 SVGAGI. The CDR3 here is CASSRDRATNEQYF. The CDR3 DNA reads TGTGCCAGCAGCCGGGACAGGGCTACCAACGAGCAGTACTTC.

The CDR3 protein is CASWDRGTLVNTEAFF. CDR3 in DNA: TGTGCCAGTTGGGACAGGGGAACTTTGGTGAACACTGAAGCTTTCTTT. The V and J genes are TRBV19 and TRBJ1-1, with 10 bases fitting TRBD1. This CDR3 is 16 amino acids long. The junction had 9 bases not matched to a gene; V was cut back by 8 bases and J by 0 bases. Per the germline V gene, CDR1 is LNHDA and CDR2 is SQIVND (reference sequence).